The TCR beta chain described here comes from a study of vaccination effects on CD4 cells after COVID-19. Study-wide results and limits: Healthy vaccinees showed cross-reactivity with common cold coronaviruses in only 1 of 255 vaccine-induced clones. Convalescent patients numbered few in the study; early post-infection timepoints were missing entirely.

Pools of viral peptides were used by the ViraFEST assay to expand antigen-specific CD4+ T cells ahead of sequencing. Researchers isolated CD4+ T cells once approximately eleven days of culture had elapsed. Two doses of either BNT162b2 or mRNA-1273 were given to each participant. As concerns this clone: Its specificity is unknown.

Assay: immunoSEQ multiplex PCR; the TCRdb copy retains only in-frame clones and omits some. The sample includes 25,000 to 30,000 clones, roughly 74% of them seen just once. Germline assignment: CDR1 MNHNS and CDR2 SASEGT. V lost 1 base and J lost 5; bases outside the gene matches: 7. The CDR3 extends over 16 amino acids. This clonotype was obtained from a human donor who received a COVID-19 vaccine. V and J are TRBV6-1 and TRBJ2-1; 8 bases are a match to TRBD1. The specimen comprised CD4+ T cells from PBMCs cultured with HCoV-NL63 spike peptides, sampled after COVID-19 vaccination. The chain's CDR3 is CASSEEVGTGNNEQFF. As DNA, the CDR3 is TGTGCCAGCAGTGAAGAAGTAGGGACAGGTAACAATGAGCAGTTCTTC.